This T cell receptor (beta chain) came from a study of shared clonotypes between healthy human individuals. The method was immunoSEQ multiplex PCR; TCRdb's version includes in-frame clones alone and lacks a portion of them. The repertoire has 950,000 to 1,200,000 clones, around three quarters of them found once; the top ten carry about 0.94%. CDR1 SGHTA and CDR2 FQGNSA come from the germline V gene. V shed 6 bases and J 6 bases; nucleotides not matched to a gene: 9. The CDR3 loop spans 14 amino acids. This sequence joins TRBV7-2 and TRBJ2-7, with 9 positions matching TRBD1. Sequencing was done on a sample of memory CD4+ T cells from PBMCs. The subset is: CD45RA-negative fraction. The TCR sequence derives from a man aged 18-30 years in good health. Some clones in this sample may be carry-over from other donors' samples. CDR3 nucleotide sequence: TGTGCCAGCAGTTCACCCGGGACAGGGCCCGAGCAGTACTTC. Protein: CASSSPGTGPEQYF.